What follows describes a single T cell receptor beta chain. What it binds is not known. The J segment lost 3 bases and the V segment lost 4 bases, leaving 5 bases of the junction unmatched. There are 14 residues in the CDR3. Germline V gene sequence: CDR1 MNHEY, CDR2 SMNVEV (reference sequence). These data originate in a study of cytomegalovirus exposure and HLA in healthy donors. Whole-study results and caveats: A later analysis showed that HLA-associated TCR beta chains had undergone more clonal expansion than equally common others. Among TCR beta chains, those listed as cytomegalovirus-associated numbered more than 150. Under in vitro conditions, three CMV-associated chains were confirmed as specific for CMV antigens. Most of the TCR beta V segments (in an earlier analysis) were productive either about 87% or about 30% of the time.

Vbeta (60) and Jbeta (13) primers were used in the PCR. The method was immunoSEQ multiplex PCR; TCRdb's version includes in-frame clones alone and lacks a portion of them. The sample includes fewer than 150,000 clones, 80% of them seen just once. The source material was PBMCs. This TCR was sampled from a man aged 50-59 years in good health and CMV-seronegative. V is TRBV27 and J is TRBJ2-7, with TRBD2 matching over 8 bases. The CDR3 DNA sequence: TGTGCCAGCAGTTCACGGCGGGAGGACTACGAGCAGTACTTC. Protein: CASSSRREDYEQYF.